A single sample gave rise to the 4 T cell receptor beta chains below, sequenced in a study of control samples from healthy donors and cancer patients. This table comes from immunoSEQ multiplex PCR, and its TCRdb copy is limited to in-frame clones, with some not included. This repertoire includes 150,000 to 200,000 clones. The sequenced material came from blood. Receptors originate from a woman between 25 and 40 years old in good health.

The chain combines TRBV2 with TRBJ1-2; D might be TRBD1 (5 bases). The CDR3 contains 12 residues. Germline lookup yields CDR1 SNHLY and CDR2 FYNNEI. Trimming removed 6 bases at V and 4 bases at J, with 9 bases between. The CDR3 region is CASRGGGYGYTF. DNA of the CDR3: TGTGCCAGCAGAGGTGGGGGCTATGGCTACACCTTC.

This chain uses TRBV28 with TRBJ2-5, with 9 bases aligning to TRBD2. This CDR3 is built from 15 residues. The germline V gene has CDR1 MDHEN and CDR2 SYDVKM. V lost 1 base to trimming and J lost 7 bases; unmatched junction nucleotides: 7. CDR3 region: CASSLYSGGRRTQYF. The CDR3 coding sequence is TGTGCCAGCAGTTTATATAGCGGGGGTAGGAGGACCCAGTACTTC.

The J gene is TRBJ1-2, the V gene TRBV7-9, with 12 nucleotides matching TRBD1. Germline V gives CDR1 SEHNR, CDR2 FQNEAQ (reference sequence). The CDR3 totals 18 residues. Trimming cost V 3 bases and J 7 bases; bases outside gene matches: 15. The CDR3 sequence is CASSFLMGRDRGRAGYTF. CDR3 DNA sequence: TGTGCCAGCAGCTTTTTGATGGGCCGGGACAGGGGGCGCGCTGGCTACACCTTC.

The chain combines TRBV10-3 with TRBJ1-5, with a possible D match to TRBD1 (5 bases). V shed 0 bases and J shed 8 bases, with 11 bases lying between them. Germline-derived CDR1 and CDR2 are ENHRY and SYGVKD. There are 14 residues in the CDR3. The CDR3 reads CAISESTAGEPQHF. The CDR3, as DNA: TGTGCCATCAGTGAGTCGACGGCGGGGGAGCCCCAGCATTTT.